This TCR beta chain was found in a study of T cell repertoires in cytomegalovirus infection. Looking at the study overall: Public TCR beta signature analysis indicated the presence of both CMV infection and matching HLA type. Study observations and caveats: HLA-C-restricted CMV-specific TCR beta clonotypes were dominant in the ex vivo response. Summed frequency of public TCR beta families distinguished CMV carriers with the relevant HLA.

The germline V gene encodes CDR1 DFQATT and CDR2 SNEGSKA (reference sequence). CDR3 length: 13 amino acids. V was pared by 1 base and J by 8 bases, with 12 bases between. This clonotype has a handful of counts. Its antigen is not known. TCRdb passed the reads through MiXCR, listing each CDR3 protein once. The data contain 150,000 or so distinct CDR3 sequences, about 6.3% of them singletons. Sequenced material: PBMCs. The chain combines TRBV20-1 with TRBJ2-1; a weak D match, TRBD2 (6 bases). This TCR came from a human donor in good health (CMV status not recorded). Some clones in this sample may be carry-over from other donors' samples. The CDR3 sequence is CSARGGGKYEQFF. The CDR3 nucleotides are TGCAGTGCTAGAGGTGGGGGGAAGTATGAGCAGTTCTTC.